The clone carrying this T cell receptor beta chain was seen a single time. These data come from a study of blood T cell repertoires in COVID-19. Only in-frame clones appear in the TCRdb table, and some are missing; sequencing was by immunoSEQ multiplex PCR. The data hold 85,000 to 100,000 clones, with about 85% observed a single time. Trimming removed 2 bases at V and 6 bases at J, with 13 bases between. Germline values: CDR1 SQVTM, CDR2 ANQGSEA. The CDR3 covers 13 residues. The chain uses TRBV29-1 and TRBJ1-1; D gene ambiguous. Material: peripheral blood. This clonotype was obtained from a man aged 55 to 69 with acute or convalescent COVID-19. The CDR3 sequence: CSVEQTREAEAFF. The CDR3 coding sequence is TGCAGCGTTGAACAAACTAGGGAAGCTGAAGCTTTCTTT.